This entry lists 5 T cell receptor beta chains sequenced from one sample in a study of spatial heterogeneity in lung cancer (dated by TCRdb to about 2019). The full study reports these points: The tumor nonsynonymous mutation count correlated with the number of expanded intratumoral alpha and beta TCRs.

The protocol used for the library was 5' RACE. The sequencer was a NextSeq 500. The public reads were run again by TCRdb, first through fastp at Q25 and then through MiXCR, and only productive beta chains were kept. Rows are unified per CDR3 protein, each entry keeping the most common DNA and genes. The sample table contains approximately 6,800 distinct CDR3 sequences; only one count was recorded for over 11% of them. The top ten hold roughly 10% of the sample. In light of the paper, this sample's time point label describes: sample taken at primary tumor resection. Their antigen targets remain unknown. The source material was lung tumor tissue, sampled at surgery. The receptors were gathered from a male donor with early-stage non-small cell lung cancer.

By share, this clonotype ranks as large. The size of this beta chain means little, since it is a stray read in a library made for alpha chains. This chain links TRBV5-5 with TRBJ1-5, with a weak D call TRBD1 (5 bases). The CDR3 length is 14 residues. Per germline, CDR1 SGHKS and CDR2 YYEKEE (reference sequence). V was trimmed by 2 bases and J by 2 bases, leaving 8 bases between them. CDR3: CASSFLGGNQPQHF. CDR3 nucleotides: TGTGCCAGCAGCTTCTTAGGGGGCAATCAGCCCCAGCATTTT.

By sample fraction, this clonotype is medium-sized. This beta chain slipped into a library made for alpha chains as a stray read, so its size is not meaningful. The chain uses TRBV20-1 and TRBJ2-3; D might be TRBD2 (6 bases). The CDR3 has 15 amino acids. The germline gives CDR1 DFQATT, CDR2 SNEGSKA (reference sequence). V lost 0 bases and J 2 bases, leaving 12 bases between the germline ends. The CDR3 DNA follows: TGCAGTGCTAGAGATGGGACTCGGTCCACAGATACGCAGTATTTT. It codes for CSARDGTRSTDTQYF.

By proportion, this clonotype is medium-sized. A library prepared for alpha chains yielded this beta chain as an off-target read; its size is of little meaning. The chain uses TRBV19 and TRBJ1-5; 12 bases line up with TRBD1. The CDR3 length is 16 residues. V trimming: 7 bases; J trimming: 7 bases; junction bases outside the gene matches: 11. Germline V gene lookup returns CDR1 LNHDA and CDR2 SQIVND (reference sequence). This chain's CDR3 is CASTTPGQGAGQPQHF. The CDR3 bases are TGTGCCAGTACCACTCCGGGACAGGGGGCAGGACAGCCCCAGCATTTT.

This clonotype has ten or more counts. As an off-target read in a library built for alpha chains, this beta chain has a frequency of little significance. The DNA of the CDR3 is TGTGCCAGCAGTGACATGCCGAGGGTCACCGGGGAGCTGTTTTTT. It specifies CASSDMPRVTGELFF. The chain is built from TRBV6-4 and TRBJ2-2; maybe TRBD2 (5 bases). This CDR3 has 15 residues. Germline CDR1 reads MRHNA; CDR2 reads SNTAGT. Trimming left V 2 bases short and J 4 bases short, with 11 bases between.

The sample holds a few counts of this clonotype. Since it is a stray read in a library aimed at alpha chains, this beta chain has a size that is not meaningful. J is TRBJ2-2 and V is TRBV10-1, with TRBD1 as a possible D gene (6 bases). The CDR3 has 16 residues. V was shortened by 6 bases and J by 0 bases, with 14 bases between the two germline ends. Germline assignment: CDR1 WNHNN and CDR2 SYGVQD (reference sequence). The CDR3 loop reads CASRIGGPANTGELFF. In nucleotides, the CDR3 is TGCGCCAGCAGGATTGGGGGCCCCGCGAACACCGGGGAGCTGTTTTTT.